This paragraph covers one T cell receptor (beta chain) sequence. Its antigen is as yet unknown. This record comes from a study of CD8 T cells in ankylosing spondylitis. Whole-study results and caveats: Ankylosing spondylitis blood appeared to be characterized by a TCR beta motif of 7 to 9 highly homologous variants. Disease-linked clones, CD8+, were relatively rare in peripheral blood.

Germline V gives CDR1 SGHTA, CDR2 FQGTGA. The CDR3 extends over 15 amino acids. J was trimmed by 3 bases and V by 6 bases; bases with no gene match: 7. For TCR beta, libraries came from quantitative 5'-RACE with molecular barcodes. Using its own MiXCR run on the 5' RACE reads, TCRdb lists one record per CDR3 protein. The sample records 250,000 to 350,000 distinct CDR3 sequences, around 20% being singletons. Material for sequencing was blood, either unsorted or a sorted T cell fraction (not recorded which). This sequence originates from a male donor with ankylosing spondylitis or in good health (not recorded which). The chain uses TRBV7-3 and TRBJ2-1, with TRBD1 matching 8 bases. In DNA form, the CDR3 reads TGTGCCAGCAGTTTGGACAGGGCTGGCTACAATGAGCAGTTCTTC. It yields the protein CASSLDRAGYNEQFF. Complete variable domain (other parts from reference TRBV7-3 and TRBJ2-1): GAGVSQTPSNKVTEKGKYVELRCDPISGHTALYWYRQSLGQGPEFLIYFQGTGAADDSGLPNDRFFAVRPEGSVSTLKIQRTERGDSAVYLCASSLDRAGYNEQFFGPGTRLTVL.